This T cell receptor beta chain was profiled in a study of beta chain features in type 1 diabetes. Study outcomes and limitations: Short templates might get an advantage during PCR, and this would be equal in patients and controls. Sequencing from cDNA could over-represent high-TCR-expressing cells. The study found moderately but significantly shorter TCRB CDR3s in all four CD4+ subsets of Type 1 diabetes patients.

V shed 6 bases, J shed 8 bases, and the junction held 8 bases outside the gene matches. Germline V CDR1 and CDR2: LNHDA, SQIVND (reference sequence). CDR3 length equals 14 residues. The whole isolated RNA underwent reverse transcription, so sequencing captured expressed TCRB transcripts. The method was immunoSEQ multiplex PCR; TCRdb's version includes in-frame clones alone and lacks a portion of them. Found here are more than 20,000 clones, roughly 50% of them singletons; the top ten hold approximately 0.3%. Sampling consisted of one heparinised blood draw per donor, averaging approximately 120 mL. Cell sorting via CD45RO/CCR7/CD25/CD127/CD95/CD27 was performed to obtain CD4+ naive, central memory, regulatory and stem cell-like memory cells. A note on this clone: Its antigen is currently unknown.

Sequenced: stem cell memory CD4+ T cells from blood. This chain joins TRBV19 and TRBJ1-4, with TRBD1 matching over 8 bases. The TCR originated in a man between 25 and 39 years old with type 1 diabetes. The CDR3: CASSGGQGYEKLFF. The CDR3 DNA is TGTGCCAGTAGCGGAGGACAGGGTTACGAAAAACTGTTTTTT.